These T cell receptor beta chains were read from a single sample in a study of memory CD4+ T cells and cytomegalovirus serostatus. Clones were read by immunoSEQ multiplex PCR, and TCRdb kept only the in-frame ones, dropping some. The data contain 45,000 to 55,000 clones, roughly four fifths of them singletons. The sample consisted of memory CD4+ T cells from blood. The receptors derive from an adult in good health and CMV-seronegative. Each CDR3 is given with its conserved first and last residue. D genes are given only for firm matches. A clone size is listed for some rows: how often the clone was seen (once, few, many), or a class if it is expanded.

clone_size | j_call | v_call | d_call | cdr3_aa | cdr3_nt
- | TRBJ2-1 | TRBV19 | TRBD1 | CASSIQDRRYNEQFF | TGTGCCAGTAGTATACAGGACAGGAGGTACAATGAGCAGTTCTTC
few | TRBJ2-6 | TRBV19 | - | CASSVLSSGANVLTF | TGTGCCAGTAGTGTCCTAAGCTCTGGGGCCAACGTCCTGACTTTC
- | TRBJ1-1 | TRBV19 | - | CASSPEGRRLNTEAFF | TGTGCCAGTAGTCCAGAGGGGCGCAGACTGAACACTGAAGCTTTCTTT
- | TRBJ2-2 | TRBV5-1 | TRBD1 | CASIKGDRGRTGELFF | TGCGCCAGCATCAAAGGGGACAGGGGGCGAACCGGGGAGCTGTTTTTT
- | TRBJ2-5 | TRBV27 | - | CASGGKGVKTQYF | TGTGCCAGCGGTGGAAAGGGGGTGAAGACCCAGTACTTC
- | TRBJ1-2 | TRBV6-5 | - | CASSYSRQPANYGYTF | TGTGCCAGCAGTTACTCCAGACAACCCGCTAACTATGGCTACACCTTC
- | TRBJ1-1 | TRBV19 | - | CASSSDSFTEAFF | TGTGCCAGTAGTAGCGACAGTTTCACTGAAGCTTTCTTT
- | TRBJ1-1 | TRBV5-1 | - | CASRPGQINTEAFF | TGCGCCAGCAGGCCCGGACAGATTAACACTGAAGCTTTCTTT
- | TRBJ2-7 | TRBV11-2 | - | CASTDSSVIYEQYF | TGTGCCAGCACCGACTCTTCGGTGATTTACGAGCAGTACTTC
- | TRBJ2-1 | TRBV5-8 | TRBD2 | CASSQGLAGGPKFF | TGTGCCAGCAGCCAAGGACTAGCGGGAGGGCCGAAGTTCTTC
- | TRBJ2-7 | TRBV5-1 | - | CASSLEDAYEQYF | TGCGCCAGCAGCTTGGAGGACGCCTACGAGCAGTACTTC
- | TRBJ1-1 | TRBV28 | - | CASSLLTNTEAFF | TGTGCCAGCAGTCTCTTGACAAACACTGAAGCTTTCTTT
few | TRBJ1-2 | TRBV30 | TRBD1 | CAWSVLTGAGYTF | TGTGCCTGGAGTGTCCTAACAGGGGCCGGCTACACCTTC
- | TRBJ2-1 | TRBV6-5 | - | CASSYSMFRGNEQFF | TGTGCCAGCAGTTACTCGATGTTTCGCGGCAATGAGCAGTTCTTC
- | TRBJ1-5 | TRBV10-3 | TRBD1 | CAISESWTGRRSSNQPQHF | TGTGCCATCAGTGAGTCTTGGACAGGGAGGAGAAGTAGCAATCAGCCCCAGCATTTT
few | TRBJ2-1 | TRBV7-2 | TRBD2 | CASSLSRTSGYNEQFF | TGTGCCAGCAGCTTATCAAGGACTAGCGGATACAATGAGCAGTTCTTC
- | TRBJ2-7 | TRBV7-2 | - | CASSLVRGGEQYF | TGTGCCAGCAGCTTAGTTCGGGGAGGAGAGCAGTACTTC
- | TRBJ2-3 | TRBV9 | TRBD2 | CASSVMPLSGGGADTQYF | TGTGCCAGCAGCGTAATGCCCCTGAGCGGGGGGGGCGCAGATACGCAGTATTTT
once | TRBJ2-6 | TRBV12-5 | - | CASGLSGANVLTF | TGTGCTAGTGGTTTATCAGGGGCCAACGTCCTGACTTTC
- | TRBJ2-1 | TRBV5-1 | - | CASRRGGTNNEQFF | TGCGCCAGCAGAAGGGGGGGAACCAACAATGAGCAGTTCTTC
once | TRBJ2-3 | TRBV28 | - | CASTSGSTDTQYF | TGTGCCAGCACCAGTGGCAGCACAGATACGCAGTATTTT
- | TRBJ2-3 | TRBV27 | - | CASRKRTDTQYF | TGTGCCAGCAGAAAGAGAACAGATACGCAGTATTTT
- | TRBJ2-7 | TRBV19 | - | CASSSRDGSYEQYF | TGTGCCAGTAGTTCCCGGGACGGTTCCTACGAGCAGTACTTC
- | TRBJ2-2 | TRBV19 | - | CASSVGLITGELFF | TGTGCCAGTAGTGTAGGACTGATCACCGGGGAGCTGTTTTTT
- | TRBJ1-1 | TRBV11-1 | - | CASSFSVRSTEAFF | TGTGCCAGCAGCTTTTCCGTCCGATCCACTGAAGCTTTCTTT
- | TRBJ2-1 | TRBV2 | TRBD1 | CASRIWDRGYNEQFF | TGTGCCAGCAGGATTTGGGACAGGGGCTACAATGAGCAGTTCTTC
- | TRBJ2-1 | TRBV5-1 | TRBD2 | CASSSQTSASYNEQFF | TGCGCCAGCAGCTCGCAGACTAGCGCATCCTACAATGAGCAGTTCTTC
- | TRBJ2-4 | TRBV5-6 | - | CASAAGRERGRVAKNIQYF | TGTGCCAGCGCGGCTGGCAGGGAAAGGGGAAGAGTAGCCAAAAACATTCAGTACTTC
- | TRBJ2-3 | TRBV2 | - | CASSETAQDTDTQYF | TGTGCCAGCAGTGAGACAGCACAAGACACAGATACGCAGTATTTT
- | TRBJ2-1 | TRBV4-1 | - | CASSQNRDYNEQFF | TGCGCCAGCAGCCAAAACAGGGATTACAATGAGCAGTTCTTC
- | TRBJ1-2 | TRBV30 | - | CAWSVRNREGYTF | TGTGCCTGGAGTGTACGTAACAGGGAGGGCTACACCTTC
- | TRBJ2-2 | TRBV9 | - | CASSADWTYTGELFF | TGTGCCAGCAGCGCGGACTGGACGTACACCGGGGAGCTGTTTTTT
- | TRBJ2-6 | TRBV6-1 | - | CAGDAGANILTF | TGTGCCGGAGACGCTGGGGCCAACATCCTGACTTTC
- | TRBJ2-1 | TRBV15 | - | CATSSGTGGKEQFF | TGTGCCACCAGCAGTGGGACTGGGGGGAAGGAGCAGTTCTTC
- | TRBJ1-2 | TRBV28 | - | CASSFSSPYGYTF | TGTGCCAGCAGTTTTTCTTCGCCATATGGCTACACCTTC
- | TRBJ1-5 | TRBV10-3 | - | CAISSVGNQPQHF | TGTGCCATCAGCTCAGTTGGCAATCAGCCCCAGCATTTT
- | TRBJ1-5 | TRBV28 | - | CASRQEVFQPQHF | TGTGCCAGCAGACAGGAAGTGTTTCAGCCCCAGCATTTT
- | TRBJ2-4 | TRBV28 | - | CASRGGPSKNIQYF | TGTGCCAGCAGGGGGGGACCGAGCAAAAACATTCAGTACTTC
- | TRBJ2-7 | TRBV2 | - | CASSGAFRVYEQYF | TGTGCCAGCAGTGGCGCATTCAGGGTATACGAGCAGTACTTC
- | TRBJ2-1 | TRBV18 | - | CASSPGGRFSENEQFF | TGTGCCAGCTCACCAGGCGGGCGATTCAGCGAGAATGAGCAGTTCTTC
- | TRBJ2-1 | TRBV11-3 | TRBD2 | CASSLMTSGGANEQFF | TGTGCCAGCAGCTTAATGACTAGCGGGGGGGCCAATGAGCAGTTCTTC
- | TRBJ2-7 | TRBV2 | - | CASSGTLSGEQYF | TGTGCCAGCAGTGGGACACTCTCCGGGGAGCAGTACTTC
once | TRBJ2-5 | TRBV7-2 | TRBD2 | CASSPLGLAQETQYF | TGTGCCAGCAGCCCGCTGGGACTAGCACAAGAGACCCAGTACTTC
- | TRBJ1-5 | TRBV2 | - | CASSASAGRISNQPQHF | TGTGCCAGCAGTGCTAGTGCAGGACGGATTAGCAATCAGCCCCAGCATTTT
medium-sized | TRBJ1-2 | TRBV19 | - | CASSSDMGVYGYTF | TGTGCCAGTAGTAGTGACATGGGCGTATATGGCTACACCTTC
- | TRBJ1-2 | TRBV13 | - | CASSLKGSGYTF | TGTGCCAGCAGCTTAAAGGGTTCTGGCTACACCTTC
- | TRBJ2-5 | TRBV2 | - | CASSEAIRAGTQYF | TGTGCCAGCAGTGAAGCAATACGGGCGGGGACCCAGTACTTC
- | TRBJ1-2 | TRBV5-6 | - | CASSLAGGTNYGYTF | TGTGCCAGCAGCTTGGCCGGGGGGACTAACTATGGCTACACCTTC
- | TRBJ1-2 | TRBV5-4 | TRBD1 | CASSLVSLNSGGIAF | TGTGCCAGCAGCTTGGTCAGTCTCAACTCAGGGGGTATCGCCTTC
- | TRBJ2-3 | TRBV7-3 | - | CASSLNEIDTQYF | TGTGCCAGCAGCTTAAATGAGATAGATACGCAGTATTTT
- | TRBJ2-7 | TRBV2 | TRBD1 | CASSRTGGANEQYF | TGTGCCAGCAGTCGGACAGGGGGCGCGAACGAGCAGTACTTC
- | TRBJ2-5 | TRBV5-4 | TRBD2 | CASSQQRRTSGGQETQYF | TGTGCCAGCAGCCAACAAAGGCGAACTAGCGGGGGACAAGAGACCCAGTACTTC
- | TRBJ1-4 | TRBV6-5 | - | CASSSTAIVDGLFF | TGTGCCAGCAGTTCCACAGCTATTGTGGATGGACTGTTTTTT
once | TRBJ1-2 | TRBV6-5 | - | CASSFVQGGRGYTF | TGTGCCAGCAGTTTTGTACAGGGCGGACGTGGCTACACCTTC
- | TRBJ2-3 | TRBV6-6 | - | CASSYRGLPFTDTQYF | TGTGCCAGCAGTTACCGGGGCTTGCCCTTCACAGATACGCAGTATTTT
- | TRBJ1-4 | TRBV15 | - | CATSAPSWVLTNEKLFF | TGTGCCACCAGCGCCCCCAGCTGGGTACTAACTAATGAAAAACTGTTTTTT
- | TRBJ2-7 | TRBV2 | - | CASSPQGVEQYF | TGTGCCAGCAGCCCCCAGGGTGTCGAGCAGTACTTC
- | TRBJ2-7 | TRBV30 | - | CAWSEGAAGYEQYF | TGTGCCTGGAGTGAGGGGGCTGCGGGGTACGAGCAGTACTTC
- | TRBJ1-1 | TRBV5-4 | - | CASSLKMASTEAFF | TGTGCCAGCAGCTTGAAAATGGCGAGCACTGAAGCTTTCTTT